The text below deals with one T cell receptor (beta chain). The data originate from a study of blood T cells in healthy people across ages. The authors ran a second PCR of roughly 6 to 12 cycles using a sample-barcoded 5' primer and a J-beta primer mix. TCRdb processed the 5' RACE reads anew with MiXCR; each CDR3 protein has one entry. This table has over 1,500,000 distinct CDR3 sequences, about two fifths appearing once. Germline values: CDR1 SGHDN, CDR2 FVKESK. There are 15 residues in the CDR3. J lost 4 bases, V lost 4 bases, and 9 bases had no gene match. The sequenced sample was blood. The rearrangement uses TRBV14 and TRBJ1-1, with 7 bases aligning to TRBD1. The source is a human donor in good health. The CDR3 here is CASSPGGPWGTEAFF. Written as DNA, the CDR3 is TGTGCCAGCAGCCCAGGGGGACCATGGGGCACTGAAGCTTTCTTT.